Below are 22 T cell receptor beta chains sequenced from a single sample in a study of blood T cell repertoires in COVID-19. TCRdb's table, derived via immunoSEQ multiplex PCR, lists solely in-frame clones and lacks some. Of fewer than 200,000 clones detected, about four fifths appear once; the ten largest clones hold approximately 7%. Input material: peripheral blood. These TCRs come from a man in his 70s with active or convalescent COVID-19.

The chain joins TRBV5-1 to TRBJ1-3; TRBD1 aligns across 9 bases. Per germline, CDR1 SGHRS and CDR2 YFSETQ. The CDR3 loop spans 16 amino acids. V shed 4 bases, J shed 2 bases, and the junction held 7 bases outside the gene matches. The CDR3 reads CASSETTGGAGNTIYF. DNA for the CDR3: TGCGCCAGCAGCGAGACGACAGGGGGAGCTGGAAACACCATATATTTT.

The CDR3 DNA sequence: TGTGCCAGCAGCGAAGACAGGCAATACTCTGGGGCCAACGTCCTGACTTTC. Residues: CASSEDRQYSGANVLTF. The chain couples TRBV7-8 to TRBJ2-6; D is possibly TRBD1 (6 bases). The CDR3 is made up of 17 amino acids. Trimming took 5 bases from V and 0 from J, leaving 14 bases between them. Germline V lookup: CDR1 SGHVS, CDR2 FQNEAQ. Full variable domain (rest looked up from reference TRBV7-8 and TRBJ2-6): GAGVSQSPRYKVAKRGQDVALRCDPISGHVSLFWYQQALGQGPEFLTYFQNEAQLDKSGLPSDRFFAERPEGSVSTLKIQRTQQEDSAVYLCASSEDRQYSGANVLTFGAGSRLTVL.

The genes are TRBV5-6 and TRBJ2-5, with 7 bases aligning to TRBD1. The J segment lost 2 bases and the V segment lost 0 bases, leaving 4 bases of the junction unmatched. This CDR3 comprises 15 residues. Germline V gene lookup returns CDR1 SGHDT and CDR2 YYEEEE. CDR3 sequence: CASSLGARGQETQYF. DNA for the CDR3: TGTGCCAGCAGCTTGGGGGCCAGGGGGCAAGAGACCCAGTACTTC.

The genes are TRBV24-1 and TRBJ2-1, with 7 bases fitting TRBD1. V shed 2 bases, J shed 4 bases, and the junction held 4 bases outside the gene matches. Germline CDR1 KGHDR, CDR2 SFDVKD. This CDR3 has 15 amino acids. This CDR3 reads CATSDSGTDYNEQFF. CDR3 DNA sequence: TGTGCCACCAGTGATTCCGGGACAGATTACAATGAGCAGTTCTTC.

The genes are TRBV7-9 and TRBJ2-3; D gene ambiguous. The CDR3 is 14 residues long. V lost 3 bases and J 5 bases, leaving 12 bases between the germline ends. Germline V CDR1 and CDR2: SEHNR, FQNEAQ (reference sequence). In DNA, the CDR3 is TGTGCCAGCAGCTTCAAAACGAACGGAGATACGCAGTATTTT. This encodes CASSFKTNGDTQYF. The variable domain in full, with the rest retrieved from reference TRBV7-9 and TRBJ2-3, is DTGVSQNPRHKITKRGQNVTFRCDPISEHNRLYWYRQTLGQGPEFLTYFQNEAQLEKSRLLSDRFSAERPKGSFSTLEIQRTEQGDSAMYLCASSFKTNGDTQYFGPGTRLTVL.

This clone was detected ten times or more. This sequence joins TRBV4-3 and TRBJ2-1, with D perhaps matching TRBD1 (7 bases). This CDR3 is built from 17 residues. Germline V gives CDR1 LGHNA, CDR2 YSLEER. V lost 1 base and J 2 bases, leaving 15 bases between the germline ends. CDR3 coding DNA: TGCGCCAGCAGCCAAGTCGGGTCCAGGGGGGCCTACAATGAGCAGTTCTTC. Protein product: CASSQVGSRGAYNEQFF.

This clone was recorded once. The CDR3 DNA is TGTGCCAGTAGTTCCGTGGAGGGTGGAAATTCACCCCTCCACTTT. It translates to CASSSVEGGNSPLHF. The chain couples TRBV19 to TRBJ1-6; D is undetermined. Germline CDR1 and CDR2: LNHDA and SQIVND (reference sequence). CDR3 length: 15 residues. The V and J ends lost 5 bases and 7 bases respectively, with 15 bases between them.

This clone was observed a single time. V gene TRBV7-9 combines with J gene TRBJ2-3, with 8 bases identical to TRBD2. V lost 5 bases, J lost 4 bases, and 8 bases stayed unmatched. The germline V gene has CDR1 SEHNR and CDR2 FQNEAQ (reference sequence). CDR3 length: 15 residues. The CDR3 coding sequence is TGTGCCAGCAGCCCTACCTCGGGGGGGCCAGATACGCAGTATTTT. Its translation: CASSPTSGGPDTQYF.

For this clone: This CDR3 is missing its conserved last phenylalanine or tryptophan, likely due to a read error. The chain couples TRBV7-9 to TRBJ1-1; TRBD1 matches 9 bases. The CDR3 is made up of 14 amino acids. The trim removed 4 bases at V and 6 bases at J, leaving 6 bases unmatched. Germline CDR1 and CDR2: SEHNR and FQNEAQ (reference sequence). CDR3 region: CASSSLGTGPEAFS. The CDR3 bases are TGTGCCAGCAGCTCACTAGGGACAGGGCCTGAAGCTTTCTCT.

The chain recombines TRBV15 with TRBJ1-5; D perhaps matches TRBD1 (6 bases). Trimming removed 0 bases at V and 6 bases at J, with 15 bases between. The CDR3 is 16 amino acids. Germline CDR1 reads LNHNV; CDR2 reads YYDKDF (reference sequence). The CDR3 protein is CATSREKTGITQPQHF. The CDR3 DNA follows: TGTGCCACCAGCAGAGAAAAAACAGGGATTACTCAGCCCCAGCATTTT.

The genes are TRBV4-2 and TRBJ2-2; 8 positions agree with TRBD2. This CDR3 is 16 amino acids long. The trim removed 1 base at V and 6 bases at J, leaving 7 bases unmatched. In germline, CDR1 is LGHNA, CDR2 YNFKEQ. CDR3 sequence (DNA): TGTGCCAGCAGCCAAGGCGTCGGGGGGGGCCCCGGGGAGCTGTTTTTT. It is translated as CASSQGVGGGPGELFF.

This chain joins TRBV12-3 or TRBV12-4 and TRBJ1-2, with D tentatively TRBD1 (5 bases). There are 13 residues in the CDR3. Trimming stripped 4 bases from V and 8 bases from J, with 14 bases between. The CDR3 bases are TGTGCCAGCAGTTCCAAGGGGCTTGGAGGCTACACCTTC. Its translation is CASSSKGLGGYTF.

The V call is TRBV10-3, the J call TRBJ2-3, with TRBD2 matching 9 bases. Germline values: CDR1 ENHRY, CDR2 SYGVKD. V shed 10 bases, J shed 3 bases, and the junction held 5 bases outside the gene matches. The CDR3 is made up of 13 amino acids. The DNA for the CDR3 is TGTGCCACGCGGGGGGGCCTAACAGATACGCAGTATTTT. Translated, it gives CATRGGLTDTQYF.

CDR3 sequence: CASGQGITSPLHF. In DNA, the CDR3 is TGTGCCAGCGGACAGGGGATTACTTCACCCCTCCACTTT. The V call is TRBV7-9, the J call TRBJ1-6, with 9 bases fitting TRBD1. The germline CDR1 and CDR2 sequences are SEHNR and FQNEAQ (reference sequence). The CDR3 runs to 13 residues. With V trimmed by 8 bases and J by 9 bases, 5 bases remained unmatched.

The chain employs TRBV5-1 and TRBJ2-3, with D possibly matching TRBD1 (6 bases). The CDR3 has 16 residues. Germline V CDR1 and CDR2: SGHRS, YFSETQ. Trimming removed 0 bases from V and 1 base from J, with 12 bases in between. The CDR3 loop reads CASSLDRESGTDTQYF. CDR3 DNA sequence: TGCGCCAGCAGCTTGGACAGGGAATCTGGCACAGATACGCAGTATTTT.

The genes are TRBV6-6 and TRBJ1-2, with D possibly matching TRBD1 (5 bases). The CDR3 covers 13 residues. V lost 5 bases and J lost 6, with 13 bases in between. The germline CDR1 and CDR2 sequences are MNHNY and SVGAGI (reference sequence). CDR3 region: CASSQTGGDGYTF. DNA for the CDR3: TGTGCCAGCAGTCAAACAGGTGGGGATGGCTACACCTTC.

Only a few counts were recorded for this clone. This chain connects TRBV9 to TRBJ2-5; D not resolved. The V gene lost 2 bases and the J gene lost 5 bases, with 19 bases spanning the gap. The CDR3 extends over 16 amino acids. Per the germline V gene, CDR1 is SGDLS and CDR2 is YYNGEE. The CDR3 spells CASSVAAMVEVETQYF. CDR3 sequence (DNA): TGTGCCAGCAGCGTCGCGGCCATGGTAGAAGTTGAGACCCAGTACTTC.

The genes are TRBV6-5 and TRBJ1-3, with a weak D call TRBD1 (6 bases). Germline V lookup: CDR1 MNHEY, CDR2 SVGAGI. The V and J ends lost 7 bases and 8 bases respectively, with 15 bases between them. The CDR3 is made up of 13 amino acids. The CDR3 here is CASTEGGVYTIYF. The CDR3 nucleotides read TGTGCCAGCACCGAGGGGGGGGTTTACACCATATATTTT.

This clone occurred once. The chain carries TRBV29-1 and TRBJ2-5, with no clear D. The germline CDR1 and CDR2 sequences are SQVTM and ANQGSEA. This CDR3 comprises 10 residues. V was shortened by 7 bases and J by 7 bases, with 10 bases between the two germline ends. In DNA, the CDR3 is TGCAGCGCTCGTGAAGCGACCCAGTACTTC. Translated, it gives CSAREATQYF.

The rearrangement uses TRBV18 and TRBJ1-2, with 11 nucleotides matching TRBD1. V gave up 3 bases and J gave up 7 bases; unmatched junction bases: 7. Germline CDR1 KGHSH, CDR2 LQKENI. The CDR3 is made up of 15 amino acids. The CDR3 sequence: CASSPPGQGAGGYTF. CDR3 nucleotides: TGTGCCAGCTCACCTCCCGGACAGGGGGCCGGTGGCTACACCTTC.

The gene calls are TRBV5-1 and TRBJ1-4; TRBD1 agrees at 9 bases. V was pared by 0 bases and J by 2 bases, with 2 bases of the junction left unmatched. This CDR3 has 16 amino acids. Germline CDR1 and CDR2: SGHRS and YFSETQ. The CDR3 DNA reads TGCGCCAGCAGCTTGGTCACAGGGGGCACTAATGAAAAACTGTTTTTT. It is translated as CASSLVTGGTNEKLFF.

This chain uses TRBV6-6 with TRBJ2-7; 7 positions agree with TRBD1. V lost 6 bases, J lost 6 bases, and 11 bases stayed unmatched. The length of the CDR3 is 14 residues. The germline gives CDR1 MNHNY, CDR2 SVGAGI (reference sequence). The CDR3 nucleotides read TGTGCCAGCAGAACAGGGGTGCCGACGAGCGAGCAGTACTTC. The encoded protein is CASRTGVPTSEQYF.